The sequence of this TCR beta chain was determined in a study of blood T cell repertoires in COVID-19 (TCRdb year 2020). Some background on the complete study: Samples from collaborators originated in the United States, Italy and Spain and spanned both the acute and convalescent phases of COVID-19. The prospective study material was composed of cDNA or gDNA derived from T cells, B-cell-depleted T cells, or PBMCs. The dataset comprised deeply sampled blood TCRbeta repertoires from subjects exposed to, actively infected with, or recovered from COVID-19. A freely available public database, intended as a resource for researchers studying the immune response to SARS-CoV-2, is where the repertoires were released. Samples were obtained from the ongoing ImmuneRACE study (first 160 participants) and from 1,254 subjects provided by 6 global collaborators. A de-identified subject ID, COVID-19 status, age in years and sex were almost always included in the sample metadata. Where available, HLA class I and class II types were obtained from metadata supplied by the sample provider rather than from assay-based typing.

TCRbeta CDR3 regions were amplified from genomic DNA using the immunoSEQ Assay, a bias-controlled multiplex PCR. For the original study's pipeline: Nucleated cell counts per sample were estimated from amplification of reference gene primers within the assay. To quantify the absolute abundance of each unique TCRbeta CDR3 rearrangement, sequence reads were collapsed and filtered. Productive Simpson clonality was computed per sample as the square root of Simpson's diversity index over productive rearrangements. The table was pulled from immuneACCESS by TCRdb, which kept in-frame rearrangements only. Such tables lose some clones; where checked, under half of the loss comes from unresolved V genes, and the rest has no known cause. D and trimming were read from the DNA, whereas the V and J calls and clone size are those reported in that table. In all, the sample holds roughly 24,000 clones, and 80% to 95% of those were seen once. Approximately 2% of the sample comes from the top ten.

Remarks on this clone: Its target antigen remains unknown. Base-call qualities are not available, and no considerably larger clone is one nucleotide away.

The collaborating institutions used their own protocols to collect whole blood in K2EDTA tubes. For TCRbeta analysis, collaborator samples were shipped as frozen whole blood, as isolated PBMCs, or as DNA extracted from either sample type. On the study overall, not on this receptor specifically: Clinical and demographic metadata were provided uncurated, with the amount varying by source and participant.

CDR1 and CDR2 were assigned from the germline V gene as SGDLS and YYNGEE. The CDR3 runs 18 amino acids, cysteine and phenylalanine included. The read is trimmed to its CDR3 DNA, 54 bases read in frame from base 1. V is clipped by 0 bases and J by 0 bases, and the sequence between their germline boundaries is 19 bases long. In this chain, TRBV9 is recombined with TRBJ2-7; the D gene is perhaps TRBD1, on 8 matching bases. Sequencing was performed on peripheral blood. The sequence derives from a human donor in a cohort sampled during active COVID-19. The CDR3 protein: CASSVDISGDRSSYEQYF. The bases are TGTGCCAGCAGCGTAGACATAAGCGGGGACAGGAGCTCCTACGAGCAGTACTTC.